The rows below give T cell receptor beta chains drawn from one sample of a study of cytomegalovirus exposure and HLA in healthy donors. Sequencing was performed with immunoSEQ multiplex PCR; in TCRdb, only in-frame clones are kept and a portion is missing. Found here are about 96,000 clones, under 85% of them singletons; the top ten hold roughly 13%. Input material: PBMCs. These receptors were obtained from a woman in her seventies in good health and CMV-seropositive. The CDR3 runs from the conserved cysteine through the conserved F or W. D genes are given only for firm matches. Expanded clones get a size class; other rows say once, few or many, or leave the size out.

length	size	J	V	D	DNA	CDR3
17	-	TRBJ1-1	TRBV18	TRBD1	TGTGCCAGCTCCCCTCTCCCTCAAGGGGGCCTGAACACTGAAGCTTTCTTT	CASSPLPQGGLNTEAFF
17	few	TRBJ2-1	TRBV19	TRBD2	TGTGCCAGTAGGGGCCCGACTAGCGGGAGCGATAACAATGAGCAGTTCTTC	CASRGPTSGSDNNEQFF
12	-	TRBJ1-2	TRBV5-1	-	TGCGCCAGCAGCTTGCTCGGGGGAGGGGTCACCTTC	CASSLLGGGVTF
13	-	TRBJ2-1	TRBV28	-	TGTGCCAGCAGTCCTGAGACAGGCAATGAGCAGTTCTTC	CASSPETGNEQFF
15	-	TRBJ1-1	TRBV9	-	TGTGCCAGCAGCGTATACAGCCAGTTGAACACTGAAGCTTTCTTT	CASSVYSQLNTEAFF
15	-	TRBJ1-4	TRBV4-2	TRBD1	TGTGCCAGCAGCCAAGCAGGGACAGGGCCCGAAAAACTGTTTTTT	CASSQAGTGPEKLFF
14	-	TRBJ2-1	TRBV28	TRBD2	TGTGCCAGCATTCAAGCGGGAGTTATTTATGAGCAGTTCTTC	CASIQAGVIYEQFF
13	once	TRBJ2-1	TRBV10-3	TRBD2	TGTGCCATCAGTGGACTAGCGGACAATGAGCAGTTCTTC	CAISGLADNEQFF
14	once	TRBJ2-7	TRBV5-1	-	TGCGCCAGCTCGAATACCGGGAGCTCCTACGAGCAGTACTTC	CASSNTGSSYEQYF
15	-	TRBJ2-2	TRBV28	TRBD2	TGTGCCAGCAGTTCCTTAGCGGGAGGGGCCGGGGAGCTGTTTTTT	CASSSLAGGAGELFF
15	-	TRBJ2-1	TRBV7-3	-	TGTGCCAGCAGCTTAAGTCCTAGCCCCTACAATGAGCAGTTCTTC	CASSLSPSPYNEQFF
15	few	TRBJ2-1	TRBV10-3	TRBD2	TGTGCCATCAGGGGACTAGCGGGGGGGACCAATGAGCAGTTCTTC	CAIRGLAGGTNEQFF
18	-	TRBJ2-1	TRBV10-1	TRBD2	TGCGCCAGCAGTGAGCTCGGACTAGCGGGAGGGCCTTTCCATGAGCAGTTCTTC	CASSELGLAGGPFHEQFF
17	-	TRBJ2-5	TRBV5-1	TRBD2	TGCGCCAGCAGTATAGCCGGGACTAGCGGTCCCCAAGAGACCCAGTACTTC	CASSIAGTSGPQETQYF
16	-	TRBJ1-1	TRBV5-1	-	TGCGCCAGCAGCTTGGGGTGGGGGGAGTCAACCACTGAAGCTTTCTTT	CASSLGWGESTTEAFF